This T cell receptor (beta chain) is drawn from a study of regulatory T cells in long-lasting Graves disease (dated by TCRdb to about 2021). As for the study more broadly: Newly diagnosed Graves' disease patients had taken antithyroid drugs for less than 3 months. The study was registered as a clinical trial and conducted in China. TCR sequencing covered approximately 13 persistent and approximately 20 newly diagnosed Graves' disease patients, about 35 samples in total. Peripheral blood TCR sequencing and RNA sequencing compared persistent Graves' disease patients with newly diagnosed Graves' disease patients. Findings and caveats that apply to the study as a whole: Sequencing and analysis were limited to the TCR beta chain. Compared with newly diagnosed patients, patients with persistent Graves' disease had lower TCR Shannon entropy and fewer highly expanded clones, which suggests clonal expansion. Only peripheral blood was studied, because thyroid tissue, the primary lesion, was inaccessible. Preferential use of TRBV28, TRBJ1-2 and TRBJ2-5 was observed in persistent disease, whereas TRBV20-1 and TRBJ2-1 were favored in newly diagnosed disease. The authors acknowledged the small sample size as a limitation that may reduce accuracy. More public clonotypes were shared among persistent patients (roughly 2,900) than among newly diagnosed patients (966).

The CDR3 runs 13 residues from the cysteine to the phenylalanine. This entry keeps only the CDR3 DNA: 39 bases, framed from base 1. The CDR1 and CDR2 encoded by the germline V gene (reference sequence) are DFQATT and SNEGSKA. V was cut back by 6 bases and J by 5 bases, leaving a gap of 13 bases between them. Receptor libraries were prepared by multiplex PCR. The instrument was an Illumina HiSeq 4000. CDR3 regions were amplified by Arm-PCR with iRepertoire HTBI primers to construct TCR beta libraries. Gel purification was performed on PCR products prior to sequencing. Per the authors' processing: Across samples, roughly 60 TRBV and 13 to 15 TRBJ segments were identified and used for gene usage analysis of CDR3 amino acid clonotypes. Filtered high-quality paired reads were merged into contigs using COPE and FqMerger. BLAST was used to align contigs to IMGT TRBV, TRBD and TRBJ reference genes, with CDR3 defined following IMGT. Clonotypes above 0.1% frequency were classified as highly expanded clones. Shannon entropy served as the measure of repertoire diversity, while the Gini coefficient captured V-J evenness. A clonotype was considered public if more than one individual shared it. TCRdb applied fastp at Q25 and MiXCR to the public reads, then kept only in-frame beta chains. Each CDR3 protein appears once, grouped with its most common genes and DNA. Here the V and J calls rest on TCRdb's processing, not on the authors' analysis. The table for this sample lists approximately 540,000 distinct CDR3 sequences; 9.5% to 15% of them were counted only once. Over 7% of the sample goes to the ten largest clones.

To note about this clonotype: Its antigen specificity is not known. No quality values exist for individual bases; no much larger clone is one base distant.

Read against the paper, the sample's time point label means: newly diagnosed GD, antithyroid drugs for less than 3 months. For both TCR sequencing and RNA sequencing, RNA was extracted from PBMCs in TRIzol. Graves' disease was diagnosed according to American Thyroid Association guidelines. Patients for the study were recruited at an endocrinology department in Xi'an, China. Each patient gave about 10 milliliters of peripheral blood, collected in an EDTA anticoagulant tube. Ficoll Paque Plus density gradient separation was used to isolate PBMCs, and no further T cell sorting was done. An Agilent 2100 Bioanalyzer and agarose gel were used to check RNA quality, and a NanoDrop 2000 was used to measure RNA concentration. A further study also used this sample, focusing on T cells in Graves' hyperthyroidism and ophthalmopathy. The second study's authors report: Stable Graves' hyperthyroidism was defined as the absence of progression to ophthalmopathy over 18 months of follow-up. Hyperthyroidism patients were aged 18 to 65 years and newly diagnosed, with disease duration of less than 2 months. Any patient with an uncontrolled infection, another autoimmune disease, pregnancy or lactation was excluded. Diagnoses relied on clinical symptoms, serum thyroxine and TRAb, thyroid ultrasound and orbital computed tomography. The first round of RT-PCR for the TCR CDR3 was performed with the HTBI primer set and the Qiagen OneStep RT-PCR kit. Most expanded thyroid clonotypes (frequency above 0.001) were also detected in blood, a finding suggesting that blood repertoires may reflect thyroid immune responses. A model built on a 13 V-J signature distinguished ophthalmopathy from stable hyperthyroidism, reaching about 89% sensitivity and 81% to 83% specificity in cross-validation and 80%/75% in testing. During validation, the model predicted progression to ophthalmopathy a median of about 6.5 months ahead of onset, with almost 71% sensitivity and 72.22% specificity. A discovery cohort of about a hundred patients, roughly 45 with Graves' ophthalmopathy and more than 55 with stable Graves' hyperthyroidism, was used to find distinguishing TCR V-J signatures. Whether ophthalmopathy could be predicted prospectively was tested in an independent validation cohort made up of roughly 20 hyperthyroidism patients plus 17 patients who later progressed to ophthalmopathy. The 95 to 100 discovery patients were divided at random into training and test sets in a 7:3 ratio. In six Graves' hyperthyroidism patients, the study also compared T-cell repertoires from thyroid tissue with T-cell repertoires from blood. After sampling, hyperthyroidism patients received methimazole starting at 30 mg daily, and ophthalmopathy patients received high-dose intravenous methylprednisolone. The libraries were constructed in a second round of multiplex PCR and then size-selected and purified. The libraries were sequenced on an Illumina HiSeq2000 using paired-end 100 bp reads. SOAPnuke was used to process the raw data, removing reads that contained adapters or uncalled bases, had a mean Phred below 15, or lacked an exact match to the constant primer or identifier. COPE v1.2.5 was used to merge the high-quality paired reads, and each unique nucleotide sequence was defined as a clonotype. MiTCR v1.1 was used to align the clonotypes against IMGT TRBV, TRBD and TRBJ reference segments. Analysis was restricted to V-J combinations with a frequency above 0.0001, which covered approximately 99% of repertoires. The TCS score was defined as the ratio of F50 (clonal expansion) to E x V (chaos), calculated using BLOSUM62-based TCRdist between CDR3 peptides within each V-J. Welch's t-statistics and random forest reduced roughly 500 V-J features to 10 to 15, which were used in a naive Bayes classifier (R e1071). Sample size was not statistically predetermined, and blinding of investigators to group allocation was not performed. According to the paper, TCR Vbeta CDR3 sequencing was carried out on about 140 peripheral blood samples, which came from around 43 ophthalmopathy, around 75 hyperthyroidism and about 17 progressor patients.

This receptor was identified in a woman aged 25 to 39 with Graves disease. Donor details come from another sample of the same person, matched by shared clones. The sample here was peripheral blood mononuclear cells (PBMCs), taken at new diagnosis, from a patient treated with antithyroid drugs. The sequence links TRBV20-1 to TRBJ2-2; perhaps TRBD2 is the D gene, with 6 bases matching. The CDR3 loop reads CSAAFGGTGELFF. The base sequence is TGCAGTGCCGCGTTCGGGGGAACCGGGGAGCTGTTTTTT.